This is a list of T cell receptor beta chains from one sample in a study of blood T cell repertoires in COVID-19. Sequencing used immunoSEQ multiplex PCR; TCRdb keeps in-frame clones, though not all of them. The sample holds 350,000 to 400,000 clones; 80% to 95% are singletons and the top ten take about 0.83%. The sample comprised PBMCs or T cells enriched from blood (not recorded which). These receptors were collected from a woman aged 35 to 49 who had been exposed to COVID-19. Both conserved end residues are trimmed from each CDR3. The order of the fields is clone size, J gene, V gene, CDR3 protein. Clone size appears in some rows only: once, few, many, or a class for an expanded clone.

>-|TRBJ2-1|TRBV7-7
ASSPSAGGGYNEQF
>-|TRBJ1-1|TRBV3-1/TRBV3-2
ASSPHRGNTEAF
>-|TRBJ2-7|TRBV10-2
ASTPSGGPYEQY
>-|TRBJ2-3|TRBV11-3
ASSSLGGRDTQY
>-|TRBJ2-5|TRBV11-3
ASRGQKGGDETQY
>-|TRBJ2-2|TRBV2
ASSAKRDTGELF
>-|TRBJ2-3|TRBV24-1
ATSDLGTSGTDTQY
>-|TRBJ1-1|TRBV7-9
ASSLASGQGRTEAF
>-|TRBJ2-7|TRBV25-1
ASSDSAGQY
>-|TRBJ2-5|TRBV5-8
ASSRQVQETQY
>-|TRBJ1-1|TRBV18
ASSPQGNTEAF
>-|TRBJ1-1|TRBV18
ASSPMGQANTEAF
>-|TRBJ2-2|TRBV5-4
ASSLGDRETGELF
>-|TRBJ2-1|TRBV3-1/TRBV3-2
ASSQLAGENNEQF
>-|TRBJ2-1|TRBV9
ASSVVAAGRNNEQF
>-|TRBJ2-1|TRBV11-2
ASSLVDNSNNEQF
>-|TRBJ1-6|TRBV7-9
ASGGTVNSPLH
>-|TRBJ1-1|TRBV5-6
ASRSGQGAGYSTEAF
>-|TRBJ2-2|TRBV12-3/TRBV12-4
ASTRGAGELF
>-|TRBJ2-1|TRBV18
ASSPQRTGGQNEQF
>-|TRBJ2-2|TRBV2
ASSESGVGGELF
>-|TRBJ2-7|TRBV13
ASSLRRRYEQY
>-|TRBJ2-1|TRBV7-8
ASSLEGQGANNEQF
>-|TRBJ1-2|TRBV30
AWSLSPTGGRFGYT
>-|TRBJ1-5|TRBV2
ASSETQGVEQPQH
>once|TRBJ1-5|TRBV6-5
ASTPRGQINQPQH
>-|TRBJ2-1|TRBV12-3/TRBV12-4
ASSLSVEQF
>once|TRBJ1-4|TRBV2
ASDRGRGEKLF
>-|TRBJ1-3|TRBV5-8
ASSFQGGSGNTIY
>-|TRBJ1-2|TRBV6-2/TRBV6-3
ASSRGQPGGYT
>-|TRBJ2-7|TRBV15
ATSRGRTGGKAYEQY
>-|TRBJ1-5|TRBV4-2
ASSQDGDRDNQPQH
>-|TRBJ2-2|TRBV29-1
SAWLAGPTGELF
>once|TRBJ1-2|TRBV19
ASSSPTDNGYT
>-|TRBJ2-7|TRBV10-3
AISESVFPEYEQY
>-|TRBJ2-7|TRBV7-8
ASSKGLAGGTYEQY
>-|TRBJ1-2|TRBV14
ASSQGAVGYT
>once|TRBJ2-3|TRBV4-1
ASSQVLGADTQY